Listed below are T cell receptor beta chains from one sample, sequenced in a study of STAT5B mutations in CD4+ large granular lymphocyte leukemia. This table comes from immunoSEQ multiplex PCR, and its TCRdb copy is limited to in-frame clones, with some not included. The repertoire holds around 21,000 clones, with around 78% as singletons. The sequencing sample was made of CD4+ T cells from blood buffy coats. These TCRs come from a human donor in good health. Each CDR3 is given with its conserved first and last residue. The D gene is left open where the match is weak. The size field is filled for only some rows; it gives once, few, many or a size class.

d_call j_call clone_size v_call cdr3_aa cdr3_nt
NA TRBJ1-2 few TRBV4-2 CASSQQTASNYGYTF TGTGCCAGCAGCCAACAGACAGCTTCTAACTATGGCTACACCTTC
TRBD1 TRBJ1-4 NA TRBV5-6 CASSLVSGTGTTEKLFF TGTGCCAGCAGCTTGGTATCCGGGACAGGGACGACTGAAAAACTGTTTTTT
TRBD2 TRBJ2-1 NA TRBV4-3 CASRKGLAGDNEQFF TGCGCCAGCAGAAAAGGACTAGCGGGGGACAATGAGCAGTTCTTC
NA TRBJ2-5 NA TRBV7-5 CVRSLRRPGGTQYF TGTGTCAGAAGCTTAAGACGCCCGGGGGGGACCCAGTACTTC
NA TRBJ2-7 NA TRBV7-8 CASSPQLGGTAYEQYF TGTGCCAGCAGCCCCCAGTTGGGCGGGACCGCCTACGAGCAGTACTTC
NA TRBJ2-1 NA TRBV6-6 CASRPRGDEQFF TGTGCCAGCAGGCCAAGGGGGGATGAGCAGTTCTTC
TRBD1 TRBJ1-2 few TRBV2 CASSEAQGASGYTF TGTGCCAGCAGTGAAGCACAGGGGGCTAGTGGCTACACCTTC
NA TRBJ2-5 NA TRBV15 CATSREGQGRETQYF TGTGCCACCAGCAGAGAAGGTCAGGGGAGGGAGACCCAGTACTTC
TRBD2 TRBJ2-3 NA TRBV2 CASSALAASTDTQYF TGTGCCAGCAGTGCCCTAGCGGCTAGCACAGATACGCAGTATTTT
TRBD2 TRBJ2-3 NA TRBV7-8 CASSLQTSGGTDTQYF TGTGCCAGCAGCCTACAGACTAGCGGGGGCACAGATACGCAGTATTTT
NA TRBJ2-7 NA TRBV7-2 CASSLAINSYEQYF TGTGCCAGCAGCTTAGCGATCAATTCCTACGAGCAGTACTTC
TRBD2 TRBJ2-7 NA TRBV30 CAWTKSGGNGEQYF TGTGCCTGGACTAAAAGCGGGGGGAATGGCGAGCAGTACTTC
NA TRBJ2-2 NA TRBV27 CASRPHGQATNTGELFF TGTGCCAGCAGACCCCATGGGCAGGCCACGAACACCGGGGAGCTGTTTTTT
NA TRBJ2-3 NA TRBV29-1 CSVDLTDTQYF TGCAGCGTTGATTTAACAGATACGCAGTATTTT
NA TRBJ2-5 NA TRBV5-4 CASSLAGREETQYF TGTGCCAGCAGCTTGGCAGGCAGGGAAGAGACCCAGTACTTC
TRBD1 TRBJ2-1 NA TRBV18 CASSLRQGAIYNEQFF TGTGCCAGCTCACTTAGACAGGGGGCCATCTACAATGAGCAGTTCTTC
TRBD2 TRBJ2-4 NA TRBV20-1 CAGGAKNIQYF TGTGCCGGGGGGGCCAAAAACATTCAGTACTTC
TRBD2 TRBJ2-5 once TRBV2 CASRIRSSGGETQYF TGTGCCAGCAGGATTCGGAGTAGCGGGGGGGAGACCCAGTACTTC
TRBD1 TRBJ2-7 NA TRBV14 CASSPRDRGNEQYF TGTGCCAGCAGCCCCCGGGACAGGGGAAACGAGCAGTACTTC
NA TRBJ2-1 NA TRBV15 CATSRLGTESGEQFF TGTGCCACCAGCAGACTAGGGACCGAGTCGGGTGAGCAGTTCTTC
NA TRBJ1-2 NA TRBV5-4 CASSLAGLMGYTF TGTGCCAGCAGCTTGGCCGGGTTGATGGGCTACACCTTC
NA TRBJ1-2 NA TRBV7-4 CASSLVRVGSGYTF TGTGCCAGCAGCTTGGTCAGAGTCGGCAGTGGCTACACCTTC
TRBD1 TRBJ2-3 NA TRBV28 CASSYYRVRGTDTQYF TGTGCCAGCAGTTACTACCGGGTCAGGGGGACAGATACGCAGTATTTT
NA TRBJ2-4 NA TRBV18 CASSPFTGSSKNIQYF TGTGCCAGCTCACCCTTTACAGGTTCCTCCAAAAACATTCAGTACTTC
NA TRBJ2-1 NA TRBV29-1 CSVGLGNEQFF TGCAGCGTTGGATTGGGAAATGAGCAGTTCTTC
NA TRBJ2-1 NA TRBV19 CASSTAPSYNEQFF TGTGCCAGTAGTACGGCGCCCTCCTACAATGAGCAGTTCTTC
NA TRBJ1-3 NA TRBV9 CASSPWGTTTFLSGNTIYF TGTGCCAGCAGCCCATGGGGGACAACTACTTTCCTATCTGGAAACACCATATATTTT
TRBD2 TRBJ2-3 NA TRBV7-8 CASSLAGGITDTQYF TGTGCCAGCAGCTTGGCGGGGGGGATCACAGATACGCAGTATTTT
TRBD2 TRBJ2-5 NA TRBV5-4 CASSLASGGETQYF TGTGCCAGCAGCCTCGCTAGCGGGGGTGAGACCCAGTACTTC
TRBD1 TRBJ2-1 NA TRBV30 CAWSSQGVNEQFF TGTGCCTGGAGCAGCCAGGGGGTGAATGAGCAGTTCTTC
NA TRBJ2-5 few TRBV5-1 CASSLAGSQETQYF TGCGCCAGCAGCTTGGCTGGCAGCCAAGAGACCCAGTACTTC
TRBD1 TRBJ1-4 NA TRBV5-4 CASSWRGQGNEKLFF TGTGCCAGCAGCTGGCGGGGACAGGGTAATGAAAAACTGTTTTTT
NA TRBJ1-5 NA TRBV19 CASSTTLGAVQPQHF TGTGCCAGTAGTACGACCCTGGGGGCGGTGCAGCCCCAGCATTTT
TRBD2 TRBJ2-1 NA TRBV11-1 CASSLRLAGTYNEQFF TGTGCCAGCAGCTTAAGGTTAGCGGGGACCTACAATGAGCAGTTCTTC
NA TRBJ2-6 NA TRBV2 CASNRLGTGASGANVLTF TGTGCCAGCAATCGGCTGGGCACCGGAGCCTCTGGGGCCAACGTCCTGACTTTC
NA TRBJ1-6 NA TRBV7-2 CASSLGLNSPLHF TGTGCCAGCAGCTTAGGTTTAAATTCACCCCTCCACTTT
NA TRBJ1-2 NA TRBV13 CASSRTGGSYGYTF TGTGCCAGCAGCCGGACGGGTGGGAGCTATGGCTACACCTTC
NA TRBJ1-2 NA TRBV20-1 CSAGYGYTF TGCAGTGCTGGCTATGGCTACACCTTC
NA TRBJ1-5 few TRBV5-1 CASSLVGNQPQHF TGCGCCAGCAGCTTGGTAGGCAATCAGCCCCAGCATTTT
NA TRBJ2-3 NA TRBV7-9 CASRSPVSLSTDTQYF TGTGCCAGCAGATCTCCCGTATCCCTTAGCACAGATACGCAGTATTTT
NA TRBJ2-5 NA TRBV7-2 CASSLPGAGETQYF TGTGCCAGCAGCTTGCCAGGGGCAGGGGAGACCCAGTACTTC
NA TRBJ1-6 once TRBV5-1 CASNLAGGHNSPLHF TGCGCCAGCAACCTGGCGGGGGGCCATAATTCACCCCTCCACTTT
TRBD2 TRBJ2-5 NA TRBV5-4 CASSPGTSGGAGETQYF TGTGCCAGCAGCCCCGGGACTAGCGGGGGGGCAGGAGAGACCCAGTACTTC
NA TRBJ2-2 NA TRBV9 CASSVTGGVWRTGELFF TGTGCCAGCAGCGTAACCGGCGGAGTGTGGCGCACCGGGGAGCTGTTTTTT
NA TRBJ2-5 NA TRBV28 CASRGGGTGLTQYF TGTGCCAGCCGTGGGGGTGGGACGGGCTTGACCCAGTACTTC
NA TRBJ1-1 few TRBV2 CASSSQGGNTEAFF TGTGCCAGCAGTTCACAGGGAGGAAACACTGAAGCTTTCTTT
NA TRBJ1-4 few TRBV30 CAWSSKGGATNEKLFF TGTGCCTGGAGTTCGAAGGGGGGTGCAACTAATGAAAAACTGTTTTTT
NA TRBJ2-7 NA TRBV19 CASGKGQEYEQYF TGTGCCAGTGGGAAGGGACAAGAGTACGAGCAGTACTTC
NA TRBJ1-6 NA TRBV27 CASRFGGNNSPLHF TGTGCCAGCCGGTTCGGGGGTAATAATTCACCCCTCCACTTT
NA TRBJ2-7 once TRBV30 CAWIAGPGANEQYF TGTGCCTGGATCGCCGGGCCGGGAGCCAACGAGCAGTACTTC
TRBD1 TRBJ1-6 NA TRBV27 CASSRDRLSPLHF TGTGCCAGCAGCCGGGACAGGTTGTCACCCCTCCACTTT
NA TRBJ1-1 NA TRBV29-1 CSARTATMNTEAFF TGCAGCGCGAGGACAGCGACAATGAACACTGAAGCTTTCTTT
NA TRBJ1-1 few TRBV7-3 CASSSMAHTEAFF TGTGCCAGCAGCTCGATGGCGCACACTGAAGCTTTCTTT
NA TRBJ2-2 NA TRBV10-3 CAISERELVLRTGELFF TGTGCCATCAGTGAACGGGAGCTAGTTTTGAGGACCGGGGAGCTGTTTTTT
TRBD1 TRBJ1-3 NA TRBV6-6 CASSATGSSSGNTIYF TGTGCCAGCAGCGCGACAGGGAGTAGCTCTGGAAACACCATATATTTT